This T cell receptor beta chain appears in the sequencing data of a study of T cells after yellow fever vaccination. Germline trimming cut 8 bases from V and 5 bases from J; bases unmatched to any gene: 10. The CDR3 extends over 14 amino acids. Germline loops: CDR1 SGHRS, CDR2 YFSETQ. Study outcomes and limitations: Only a small proportion of the clonotypes turned up in both the CD4 and the CD8 compartments, likely arising from convergent recombination. The secondary response was weaker, and its peak arrived faster, on day 5 versus 15.

TCRdb re-called the 5' RACE reads with MiXCR, one entry per CDR3 protein. The table records some 300,000 distinct CDR3 sequences, 8.5% to 10% of them present only once. Notes on this clonotype: Its antigen is as yet unknown.

Material: CD4+ T cells sorted from PBMCs, obtained 5 days after the yellow fever booster vaccination. V gene TRBV5-1 combines with J gene TRBJ2-3; 8 bases align to TRBD2. The sequence was collected from a man between 18 and 35 years old who received the YFV17D yellow fever vaccine. As DNA, the CDR3 is TGCGCCAGTGTACACCGGGGGGGAGGAGATACGCAGTATTTT. The encoded protein is CASVHRGGGDTQYF.